This section outlines one T cell receptor (beta chain) sequence together with its context. The antigen is not known. This record belongs to a study of cytomegalovirus exposure and HLA in healthy donors. Study observations and caveats: The likely explanation for a cluster of highly shared sequence variants was sequencing artifact. In a later analysis, HLA-associated beta chains showed higher expansion and lower generation probabilities than comparable chains.

PCR was performed using 60 Vbeta and 13 Jbeta primers. Sequenced by immunoSEQ multiplex PCR; TCRdb stores in-frame clones only, minus some. The data contain 150,000 to 200,000 clones, roughly 76% of them singletons. Donors sampled were nominally healthy, though unrecorded immune exposures were likely. The sequence was collected from a woman aged 18 to 35 in good health and CMV-seropositive. Sequences were obtained from PBMCs.

The CDR3 DNA reads as TGTGCCAGCATTGGGACAGGGACTCTCCACTTT. It translates to CASIGTGTLHF. The chain couples TRBV6-1 to TRBJ1-6, with TRBD1 identical over 9 bases. Trimming cost V 7 bases and J 16 bases; bases outside gene matches: 5. The CDR3 loop spans 11 amino acids. Germline values: CDR1 MNHNS, CDR2 SASEGT.